The clone carrying this TCR beta chain was seen just once. Antigen specificity is unknown. This entry comes from a study of cytomegalovirus exposure and HLA in healthy donors. Study-level results: Some TCR beta chains (more than 150 of them) were listed as cytomegalovirus-associated.

The PCR ran on 60 Vbeta and 13 Jbeta primers. Repertoires were generated with immunoSEQ multiplex PCR, while TCRdb's copy carries only in-frame clones and drops some. The sample has 140,000 to 150,000 clones, more than 75% seen once. Germline CDR1 SGHDN, CDR2 FVKESK. The CDR3 covers 17 residues. V dropped 3 bases and J dropped 3; count of bases not matched to a gene: 12. The TCR originated in a man aged 40-50 years in good health and CMV-seronegative. Sequencing input: PBMCs. The chain joins TRBV14 to TRBJ2-7, with 9 nucleotides matching TRBD1. In DNA form, the CDR3 reads TGTGCCAGCAGCCAGTGGGATCGGGGACAGGGCGGCTACGAGCAGTACTTC. It is translated as CASSQWDRGQGGYEQYF.